The following is a T cell receptor beta chain sequence with its context. The junction shows a germline mismatch at one end, possibly a read error. The data originate from a study of T cells after yellow fever vaccination. The CDR3 has 16 residues. In germline, CDR1 is SGHTA, CDR2 FQGNSA. One entry per CDR3 protein, called by TCRdb with MiXCR from the 5' RACE reads. The repertoire has around 350,000 distinct CDR3 sequences, approximately 10% of them found once; the top ten carry around 18%. This receptor was taken from a man aged 18-30 years who received the YFV17D yellow fever vaccine. The J gene is TRBJ2-1, the V gene TRBV7-2; D is possibly TRBD2 (6 bases). The sequencing here drew on PBMCs, taken on the day of the first yellow fever vaccination. The CDR3 sequence: CAGSLAPAAGYNEQFF. In DNA form, the CDR3 reads TGTGCCGGCAGCTTAGCACCGGCAGCGGGCTACAATGAGCAGTTCTTC.